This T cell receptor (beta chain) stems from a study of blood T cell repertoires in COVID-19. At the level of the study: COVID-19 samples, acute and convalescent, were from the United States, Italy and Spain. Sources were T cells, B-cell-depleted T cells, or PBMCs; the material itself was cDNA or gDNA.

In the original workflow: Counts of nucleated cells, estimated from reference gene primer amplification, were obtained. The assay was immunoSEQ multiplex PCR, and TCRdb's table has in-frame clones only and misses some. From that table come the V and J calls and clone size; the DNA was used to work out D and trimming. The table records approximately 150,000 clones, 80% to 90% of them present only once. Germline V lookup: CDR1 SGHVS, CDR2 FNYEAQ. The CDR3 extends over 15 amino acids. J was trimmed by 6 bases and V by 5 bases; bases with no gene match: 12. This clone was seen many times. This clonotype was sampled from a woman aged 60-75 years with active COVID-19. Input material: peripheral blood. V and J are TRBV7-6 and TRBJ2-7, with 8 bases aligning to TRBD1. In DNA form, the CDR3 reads TGTGCCAGCAGCCAAGGACAGGGTTTTTGGGGCGAGCAGTACTTC. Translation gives CASSQGQGFWGEQYF.